The 5 T cell receptor beta chains presented below share a single source sample, sequenced in a study of T cells in tumors after PD-1 blockade. Repertoires were generated with immunoSEQ multiplex PCR, while TCRdb's copy carries only in-frame clones and drops some. The table has 15,000 or so clones, roughly four fifths seen once; the top ten hold approximately 25%. Source: PBMCs, taken after anti-PD-1 treatment. These receptors all stem from a human donor with basal cell carcinoma.

V gene TRBV6-1 combines with J gene TRBJ1-4, with TRBD1 matching 7 bases. CDR1 is MNHNS, CDR2 SASEGT, per germline. The CDR3 totals 16 residues. J lost 7 bases, V lost 2 bases, and 10 bases had no gene match. CDR3 coding DNA: TGTGCCAGCAGTGAATACTTGGAGGGGGCTGGTGAAAAACTGTTTTTT. Translated, it gives CASSEYLEGAGEKLFF.

This sequence joins TRBV3-1 (or the pseudogene TRBV3-2) and TRBJ1-1; D perhaps matches TRBD1 (6 bases). V was cut by 0 bases and J by 4 bases, with 15 bases left in between. The CDR3 contains 16 residues. CDR1 is LGHDT and CDR2 is YNNKEL in the germline V gene (reference sequence). The CDR3 here is CASSQDRRPRGTEAFF. In DNA form, the CDR3 reads TGTGCCAGCAGCCAAGATCGACGCCCCAGGGGCACTGAAGCTTTCTTT.

J is TRBJ2-1 and V is TRBV6-2 or TRBV6-3, with D uncertain. This CDR3 region has 14 residues. The germline gives CDR1 MNHEY, CDR2 SVGEGT. Trimming cost V 0 bases and J 6 bases, with 9 bases left between them. The CDR3: CASSYSYYGNEQFF. As DNA, the CDR3 is TGTGCCAGCAGTTACTCCTACTACGGCAATGAGCAGTTCTTC.

This chain uses TRBV27 with TRBJ1-2, with 8 nucleotides matching TRBD1. The V and J ends lost 6 bases and 3 bases, in that order; junction bases with no gene match: 6. Per the germline V gene, CDR1 is MNHEY and CDR2 is SMNVEV (reference sequence). The CDR3 is 14 residues long. The CDR3 DNA reads TGTGCCAGCAGAAGACAGGGGATGGACTATGGCTACACCTTC. It specifies CASRRQGMDYGYTF.

The J gene is TRBJ2-5, the V gene TRBV28; D uncertain. Trimming shortened V by 7 bases and J by 2 bases, and 17 bases separated the two germline ends. The length of the CDR3 is 15 residues. From germline, CDR1 is MDHEN and CDR2 SYDVKM. DNA of the CDR3: TGTGCCAGCAACCCCATGGACGGAATTCAAGAGACCCAGTACTTC. Translated: CASNPMDGIQETQYF.